This T cell receptor (beta chain) emerged from a study of T cell responses to AZD1222 COVID-19 vaccine. Study-wide points: A mostly white British donor set with more females was recruited, and clonal diversity was possibly underestimated. Compared with day 0, the breadth and depth of the Spike-specific TCR repertoire rose significantly after two doses of AZD1222. It was only after the peak T cell response that any repertoires were sampled. Only a handful of AZD1222 recipients, roughly six in all, had baseline seropositivity.

Assay: immunoSEQ multiplex PCR; the TCRdb copy retains only in-frame clones and omits some. Of about 100,000 clones in the sample, roughly 88% were seen once. In the case of this clone: The antigen remains unidentified.

The specimen comprised peripheral blood, sampled on day 0 of AZD1222 vaccination. The receptor comes from an adult in good health.

CDR3 nucleotides: TGTGCCAGCTCACCAAACAGGAAAGAGACCCAGTACTTC. Residues: CASSPNRKETQYF. The V and J genes are TRBV18 and TRBJ2-5; possible D gene TRBD1, 5 bases. The CDR3 has 13 amino acids. Per the germline V gene, CDR1 is KGHSH and CDR2 is LQKENI. V was clipped by 2 bases and J by 3 bases, with 7 bases between them.